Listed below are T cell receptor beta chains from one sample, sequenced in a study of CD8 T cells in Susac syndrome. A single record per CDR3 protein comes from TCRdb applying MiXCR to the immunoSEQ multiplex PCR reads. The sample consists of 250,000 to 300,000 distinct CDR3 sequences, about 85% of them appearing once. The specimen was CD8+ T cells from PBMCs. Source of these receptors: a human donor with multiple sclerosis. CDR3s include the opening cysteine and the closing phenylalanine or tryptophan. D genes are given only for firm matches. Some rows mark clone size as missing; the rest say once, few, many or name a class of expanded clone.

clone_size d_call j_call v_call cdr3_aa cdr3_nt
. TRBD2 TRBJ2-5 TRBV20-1 CSAQKIGGGVETQYF TGCAGTGCCCAGAAGATTGGCGGGGGGGTAGAGACCCAGTACTTC
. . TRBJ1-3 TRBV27 CASSRYFSGNTIYF TGTGCCAGCAGCCGCTACTTCTCTGGAAACACCATATATTTT
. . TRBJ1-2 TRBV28 CASSLTDRPSGGYTF TGTGCCAGCAGTTTAACAGACAGGCCGTCGGGTGGCTACACCTTC
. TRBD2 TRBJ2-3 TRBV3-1 CASSQEWRGSRDTQYF TGTGCCAGCAGCCAAGAGTGGCGGGGGTCTCGGGATACGCAGTATTTT
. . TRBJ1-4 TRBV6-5 CASSYSSYGNEKLFF TGTGCCAGCAGTTACTCAAGTTACGGGAATGAAAAACTGTTTTTT
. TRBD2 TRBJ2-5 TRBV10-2 CASQGLAGVETQYF TGCGCCAGCCAGGGACTAGCGGGAGTAGAGACCCAGTACTTC
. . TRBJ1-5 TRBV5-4 CASGTLGQPQHF TGTGCCAGCGGGACGCTGGGTCAGCCCCAGCATTTT
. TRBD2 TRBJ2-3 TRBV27 CASSFGRGEISTDTQYF TGTGCCAGCAGTTTCGGGAGGGGAGAAATTAGCACAGATACGCAGTATTTT
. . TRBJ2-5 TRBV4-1 CASSQDPRGEETQYF TGCGCCAGCAGCCAAGATCCCCGGGGAGAAGAGACCCAGTACTTC
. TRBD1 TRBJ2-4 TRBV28 CASSFSGQGVQYF TGTGCCAGCAGTTTTTCCGGACAGGGCGTTCAGTACTTC
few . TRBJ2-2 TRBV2 CASIIVTETNTGELFF TGTGCCAGCATAATTGTGACAGAGACGAACACCGGGGAGCTGTTTTTT
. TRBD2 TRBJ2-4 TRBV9 CASSPAGVAGDIQYF TGTGCCAGCAGCCCAGCCGGGGTAGCGGGAGACATTCAGTACTTC
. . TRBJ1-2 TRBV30 CAWRAWRGNYGYTF TGTGCCTGGAGGGCCTGGAGGGGTAATTATGGCTACACCTTC
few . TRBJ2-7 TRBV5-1 CASSLGGRALPYEQYF TGCGCCAGCAGCTTGGGAGGCAGGGCGCTTCCCTACGAGCAGTACTTC
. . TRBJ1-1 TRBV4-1 CASSLLRHNTEAFF TGCGCCAGCAGCCTCCTTAGGCACAACACTGAAGCTTTCTTT
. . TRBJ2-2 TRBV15 CATSNDMNTGELFF TGTGCCACCAGCAACGATATGAACACCGGGGAGCTGTTTTTT
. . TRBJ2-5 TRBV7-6 CASSPTGPKETQYF TGTGCCAGCAGCCCAACAGGTCCAAAAGAGACCCAGTACTTC
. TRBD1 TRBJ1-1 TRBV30 CAWVARGRGTEAFF TGTGCCTGGGTTGCCAGGGGGCGAGGCACTGAAGCTTTCTTT
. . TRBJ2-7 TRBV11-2 CASSLSTIGYEQYF TGTGCCAGCAGCCTTTCTACTATAGGCTACGAGCAGTACTTC
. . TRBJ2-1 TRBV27 CASSSPRNEQFF TGTGCCAGCAGTTCCCCTAGGAATGAGCAGTTCTTC
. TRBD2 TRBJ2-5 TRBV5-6 CASSILDPGLEILETQYF TGTGCCAGCAGCATACTAGACCCGGGACTAGAGATATTGGAGACCCAGTACTTC
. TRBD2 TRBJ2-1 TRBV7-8 CASSLGYSGGPYNEQFF TGTGCCAGCAGCTTAGGATACAGCGGGGGGCCCTACAATGAGCAGTTCTTC
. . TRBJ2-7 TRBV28 CASSLVASEQYF TGTGCCAGCAGTTTGGTTGCGAGCGAGCAGTACTTC
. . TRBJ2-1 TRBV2 CASSSSGDLGVMVSYNEQFF TGTGCCAGCTCATCCTCGGGAGATCTCGGCGTTATGGTATCCTACAATGAGCAGTTCTTC
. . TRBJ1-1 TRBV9 CASSARTGTEGSFF TGTGCCAGCAGCGCCCGTACCGGGACTGAAGGGTCTTTCTTT
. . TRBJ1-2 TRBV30 CAWRTGYGYTF TGTGCCTGGAGAACAGGCTATGGCTACACCTTC
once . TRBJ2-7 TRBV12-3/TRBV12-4 CASSFSGESYEQYF TGTGCCAGCAGTTTCAGCGGAGAGTCCTACGAGCAGTACTTC
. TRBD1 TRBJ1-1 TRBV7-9 CASSLRDSMNTEAFF TGTGCCAGCAGCCTAAGGGACAGCATGAACACTGAAGCTTTCTTT
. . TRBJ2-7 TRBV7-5 CISVPEALPTAYEQYF .
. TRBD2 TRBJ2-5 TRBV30 CAWNPGGGETQYF TGTGCCTGGAACCCGGGAGGCGGGGAGACCCAGTACTTC
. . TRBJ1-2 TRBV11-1 CASSPSGYTF TGTGCCAGCAGCCCGTCCGGCTACACCTTC
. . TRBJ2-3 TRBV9 CASSTTRGRQFTDTQYF TGTGCCAGCAGCACCACCCGGGGGAGGCAGTTTACAGATACGCAGTATTTT
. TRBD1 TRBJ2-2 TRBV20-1 CSARSDRVTGELFF TGCAGTGCTAGATCGGACAGGGTCACCGGGGAGCTGTTTTTT
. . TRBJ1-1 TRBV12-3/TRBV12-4 CASRPHQNTEAFF TGTGCCAGCAGGCCACATCAGAACACTGAAGCTTTCTTT
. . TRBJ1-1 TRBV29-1 CSVEEVGFAEAFF TGCAGCGTTGAAGAGGTTGGGTTTGCTGAAGCTTTCTTT
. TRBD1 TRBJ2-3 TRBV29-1 CSVNQGADTQYF TGCAGCGTTAATCAGGGGGCAGATACGCAGTATTTT
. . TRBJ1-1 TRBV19 CASSIGAGILNTEAFF TGTGCCAGTAGTATAGGAGCAGGCATATTGAACACTGAAGCTTTCTTT
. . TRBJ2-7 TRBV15 CATSIAEVYEQYF TGTGCCACCAGCATAGCGGAAGTTTACGAGCAGTACTTC
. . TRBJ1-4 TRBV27 CASSPEGEIVEKLFF TGTGCCAGCAGTCCCGAGGGGGAGATCGTAGAAAAACTGTTTTTT
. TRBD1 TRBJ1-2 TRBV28 CASRKQGNYGYTF TGTGCCAGCAGGAAACAGGGGAACTATGGCTACACCTTC
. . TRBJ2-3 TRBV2 CATVTSTDTQYF TGTGCCACCGTAACTAGCACAGATACGCAGTATTTT
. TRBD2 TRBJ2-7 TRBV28 CATLLAVNSYEQYF TGTGCCACATTACTAGCGGTGAATTCCTACGAGCAGTACTTC
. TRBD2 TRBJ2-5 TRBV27 CASSTRTRQETQYF TGTGCCAGCAGCACAAGGACTAGGCAAGAGACCCAGTACTTC
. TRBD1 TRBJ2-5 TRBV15 CATDGTGTAQETQYF TGTGCCACCGACGGGACAGGGACAGCACAAGAGACCCAGTACTTC
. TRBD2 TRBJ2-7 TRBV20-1 CSASGPGLAYEQYF TGCAGTGCTAGTGGACCGGGACTAGCCTACGAGCAGTACTTC
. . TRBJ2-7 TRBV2 CASSEQLEQYF TGTGCCAGCAGTGAGCAGTTGGAGCAGTACTTC
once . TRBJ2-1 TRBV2 CASRIYGTLYEQFF TGTGCCAGCAGGATCTACGGGACTTTGTATGAGCAGTTCTTC
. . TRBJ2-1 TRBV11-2 CASSSRRPTPGYEQFF TGTGCCAGCAGCTCACGACGTCCTACCCCGGGCTATGAGCAGTTCTTC